The T cell receptor beta chain under discussion was sequenced for a study of identical twins. Carrying unique molecular identifiers, the cDNA also gained a universal primer site through template switching. TCRdb recomputed calls from the 5' RACE reads with MiXCR, one row per CDR3 protein. The profile shows roughly 150,000 distinct CDR3 sequences, under 4.5% of them singletons. Worth noting for this clonotype: Its antigen is unidentified. A much larger clonotype is one base distant, so this may be a read error. Lacking the conserved final phenylalanine or tryptophan, this CDR3 likely reflects a read error.

Study-level points and caveats: Out-of-frame alpha sequences shared by twins were enriched for low generation probability.

The sample comprised memory T cells sorted from blood. This receptor was taken from a man aged 18 to 30 in good health.

The CDR3 DNA reads TGTGCCACCAGTGATTTTGGCGATGAGCAGTTCTGC. Its translation is CATSDFGDEQFC. This chain connects TRBV24-1 to TRBJ2-1; no clear D gene. V was pared by 1 base and J by 8 bases, with 5 bases between. The CDR3 contains 12 residues. The germline V gene has CDR1 KGHDR and CDR2 SFDVKD.